This T cell receptor beta chain was profiled in a study of cytomegalovirus exposure and HLA in healthy donors (dated by TCRdb to about 2017). Broadly, across the study: An earlier analysis of approximately 590 of the donors reported approximately 270 Gb of sequence data and 117 million unique TCR beta sequences from 150 million to 200 million T cells. An early release covering roughly 600 HLA-typed donors comprised about 300 gigabases of sequencing data and roughly 85 million unique TCR sequences. Of the 300 to 450 genotyped donors, 65% to 90% were placed in the genetic ancestry cluster associated with self-reported Caucasian donors. The study aimed to test whether signatures of past pathogen exposure could be identified by cataloging public T cell receptors. Using immunosequencing, the study profiled T cell repertoires from 640 or so subjects and related those repertoires to cytomegalovirus serostatus. Along with the approximately 650-subject first cohort, a separate validation cohort of over 90 different subjects was used. The study combined high-throughput TCR immunosequencing, statistical association of individual TCRs with disease status, and machine learning to predict cytomegalovirus infection status. A later analysis re-examined previously published TCR beta repertoires from over 500 donors and added high-resolution HLA genotyping to investigate patterns of TCR occurrence. Rather than drawing on any new phenotypic data, the later analysis identified candidate immune exposures from TCR beta sequences and the way those sequences occurred across donors. To decide whether each TCR beta V gene segment behaved as functional or pseudogenic, an earlier analysis of some 580 of the donors relied on high-throughput TCR beta sequencing. Donor age, sex, ethnicity and CMV serostatus were compiled alongside the repertoire data. A later genetic analysis took genome-wide SNP genotypes for about three fifths of the 666 donors and used that subset as a discovery cohort. All discovery cohort repertoires had been generated on a single sequencing platform. HLA typing covered class I and class II loci at four-digit resolution. The number of typed donors differed by locus: 629-630 for A, B, C, DRB1 and DQB1; 522 for DQA1; some 590 for DPA1; and some 430 for DPB1. Four to six DR-DQ haplotypes were handled as single units for association and clustering, since linkage in the cohort was strong. Among about 370 genotyped donors of the cohort, an average of approximately 240,000 unique TCR beta nucleotide sequences was sequenced per donor, of which roughly 17% were non-productive. The paper's findings and limits, for the study overall: In a later genetic analysis, a missense DCLRE1C variant was associated with V-gene and J-gene trimming of TCR beta chains, and the association was replicated in an independent cohort. A later genetic analysis reported fewer N-insertions in productive TCRs among donors in an Asian-associated ancestry cluster than the roughly 700-donor mean. The 87-base-pair reads could not distinguish some IMGT-functional V segments, including TRBV6-2 and TRBV6-3, so those segments were excluded. In a later analysis, 16,951 TCR beta sequences were associated with specific HLA alleles at a false discovery rate of 0.05. A later analysis found that TCR association rates varied across HLA loci, with DRB1 alleles showing the most associated TCRs and HLA-C alleles the fewest. Sequencing depth was assumed to be roughly uniform across donors in the presence/absence analyses, though that assumption may not hold. In vitro tests confirmed that a few of the cytomegalovirus-associated TCR beta chains recognize cytomegalovirus antigens. When HLA alleles, especially DR and DQ, strongly co-occurred, attributing TCR associations to individual alleles was difficult. Linkage disequilibrium might explain the correlated functional status among segregating V segments, but an unknown experimental factor could not be excluded. A later analysis found that most CMV-associated TCR beta chains appeared HLA-restricted, with HLA associations seemingly driven largely by CMV exposure. Compared with equally common non-associated chains, HLA-associated TCR beta chains in a later analysis were more clonally expanded and had lower generation probabilities. The classifier was reported to diagnose cytomegalovirus status with high specificity and sensitivity in both the original cohort and the validation cohort. The study listed 164 TCR beta chains as associated with cytomegalovirus. A further reported finding was that TCR beta sequences accurately predicted the HLA-A and HLA-B alleles for most subjects in the first cohort. Because counts were too low, seventeen rarely observed V segments, including chromosome 9 orphons, were excluded from the earlier analysis of some 590 of the donors. According to a later analysis, parvovirus B19, influenza, CMV and Epstein-Barr virus appeared linked to several top co-occurrence clusters. CMV serostatus was the only immune exposure information available for the cohort. It was suggested by the authors that the approach could potentially be generalized to other disease states and immunological phenotypes. Only TCR beta chains were sequenced in this cohort, and the absence of alpha or paired-chain data limited detectable features. A cluster of highly shared sequence variants was judged likely to be a technical artifact of the sequencing pipeline. Most TCR sequences were observed very rarely across donors, whereas some public TCRs were present in many individuals. Because HLA typing was missing for some donors at each locus, association tests included only the typed subset. In an earlier analysis of about 550 of the donors, most TCR beta V segments were observed in productive rearrangements about 90% or about 30% of the time, broadly matching IMGT annotations.

From its cysteine to its phenylalanine, the CDR3 spans 13 amino acids. Just CDR3 DNA is preserved here, 39 bases in frame from base 1. For CDR1 and CDR2, the germline V gene lists MRHNA and SNTAGT. Relative to germline, V is 6 bases shorter and J is 9 bases shorter, with 15 bases between their ends. The cohort was made up of approximately 670 healthy bone marrow donors. At the time of sampling, all cohort members were nominally healthy, though unrecorded immune exposures were likely present. The donor was CMV seronegative and was included in the group of about 400 seronegative cohort members. Every donor gave a peripheral blood sample, and the peripheral blood mononuclear cells from that sample were used for TCR beta sequencing. Genomic DNA extraction from the blood cell samples was performed with the Qiagen DNeasy Blood Extraction Kit. Of note for this clone: It has no known antigen specificity. No clone much larger than this one lies a single base away; base qualities are absent.

Receptor amplification or capture employed the immunoSEQ multiplex PCR assay. A mixture of 60 forward primers for TCR Vbeta segments and 13 reverse primers for TCR Jbeta segments was used in the multiplex PCR. The CDR3 region of rearranged TCR beta genes was amplified from genomic DNA by a multiplex PCR assay. The amplified TCR beta libraries were sequenced on the Illumina HiSeq System as 87-base-pair reads. In the authors' own workflow: In a later analysis, tens of millions of unique TCR beta chains were counted across the 666 repertoires, and around 10 million of these chains were shared by at least two donors. A nearest-neighbor algorithm error-corrected the raw reads and collapsed the reads into unique sequences, merging closely related sequences to remove PCR and sequencing errors. To assign V, D and J gene segments, CDR3 sequences were aligned to IMGT reference sequences. For a sequence to be retained, a match of at least six nucleotides to both a V gene segment and a J gene segment was required. Rearrangements were called productive when the CDR3 lacked stop codons and stayed in frame with V and J; all others were non-productive. CDR3 was defined by IMGT convention, running from the second conserved V-encoded cysteine to the conserved J-encoded phenylalanine. The earlier analysis of some 580 of the donors excluded any sequence lacking an unambiguous match to a single V gene segment. In an earlier analysis of approximately 610 of the donors, V segments were called functional above 56.7% productive rearrangements and were called segregating when the between-donor standard deviation exceeded 5%. To diagnose cytomegalovirus status from the catalog of TCR beta chain sequences, a statistical classification framework was built. A later analysis assigned V and J genes by comparing TCR nucleotide sequences with IMGT/GENE-DB human TR gene sequences. The TCRdist pipeline was used in a later analysis to assign CDR3 sequences and most-parsimonious VDJ recombination scenarios. A later analysis defined each TCR beta chain by its CDR3 amino acid sequence plus V-gene family, and excluded reads lacking a unique V-gene family. As a way to deal with suspected cross-contamination and a sequencing artifact, a later analysis dropped 450 to 600 nucleotide sequences that were highly shared and had low generation probability. In a later analysis, a clonal expansion index was calculated for each public chain from normalized within-repertoire ranks of inferred template counts. A later analysis computed generation probabilities with a VDJ recombination model fitted to out-of-frame rearrangements, and checked the results against IGoR. A later analysis scored TCR-TCR, TCR-HLA and TCR-CMV co-occurrence with hypergeometric tests, applying a repertoire-size bias correction to TCR pairs. False discovery rates were estimated in a later analysis by permuting HLA or CMV assignments 20 times. In a later analysis, co-occurring TCRs were grouped using DBSCAN, and TCRdist sequence similarity was added for clustering within HLA-allele-positive subsets. For co-occurrence clustering, repertoires with fewer than 30,000 or more than 120,000 public chains were excluded, along with a handful of repertoires with anomalous nucleotide sharing. TCRdb retrieved this table from immuneACCESS and kept in-frame rearrangements only. Not all clones are present; in checked studies, unresolved V genes account for under half, and no reason is known for the remainder. Clone size and V and J calls were adopted from that table, with D and trimming inferred from the DNA. The sample yields under 150,000 clones; roughly 79% were counted once. Of the sample, around 1.8% is held by the ten largest clones.

This sequence originates from a woman in her forties or fifties in good health and CMV-seronegative. Sequencing was carried out using PBMCs. The chain couples TRBV6-4 to TRBJ1-5, with the D gene not confidently named. The DNA sequence is TGTGCCAGCAGCGGCTATTACGGAGGGCCCCAGCATTTT. The translation is CASSGYYGGPQHF.